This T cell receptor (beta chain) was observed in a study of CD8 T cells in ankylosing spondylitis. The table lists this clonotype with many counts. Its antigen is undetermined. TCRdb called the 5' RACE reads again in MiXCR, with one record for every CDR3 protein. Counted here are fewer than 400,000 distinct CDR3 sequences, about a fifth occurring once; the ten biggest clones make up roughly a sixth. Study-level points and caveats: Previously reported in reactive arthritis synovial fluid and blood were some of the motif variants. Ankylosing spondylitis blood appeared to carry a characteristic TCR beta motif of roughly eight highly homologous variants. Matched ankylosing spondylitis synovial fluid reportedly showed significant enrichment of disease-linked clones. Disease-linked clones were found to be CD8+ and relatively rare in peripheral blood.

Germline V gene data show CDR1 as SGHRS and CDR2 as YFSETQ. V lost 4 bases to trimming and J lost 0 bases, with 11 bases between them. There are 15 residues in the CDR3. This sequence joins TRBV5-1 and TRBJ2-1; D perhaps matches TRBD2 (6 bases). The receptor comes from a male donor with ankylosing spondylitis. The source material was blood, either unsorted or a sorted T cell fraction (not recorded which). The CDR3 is CASSLGGTSYNEQFF. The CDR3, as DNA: TGCGCCAGCAGCCTGGGGGGTACCTCCTACAATGAGCAGTTCTTC.